These T cell receptor beta chains were read from a single sample in a study of CD8+ T cells in alopecia areata. Profiling relied on immunoSEQ multiplex PCR, and the TCRdb table lists in-frame clones only, not all of them. The repertoire holds over 100,000 clones, about 47% seen once, with approximately 18% in the top ten. The input for sequencing was CD8+ T cells sorted from blood, taken at week 0. These receptors all come from a human donor with alopecia areata. Both conserved end residues are part of each CDR3.

cdr3_length,v_call,j_call,cdr3_aa
13,TRBV7-2,TRBJ2-7,CASSSPGSYEQYF
11,TRBV29-1,TRBJ2-7,CSPGIQNEQYF
15,TRBV7-9,TRBJ2-5,CASSLGTGGGKTQYF
17,TRBV13,TRBJ2-5,CASSAGHGGGSQETQYF
16,TRBV4-1,TRBJ1-5,CASSQDYSYSNQPQHF
12,TRBV29-1,TRBJ2-3,CSATESTDTQYF
14,TRBV7-9,TRBJ1-1,CASSPVGGSTEAFF
14,TRBV10-3,TRBJ1-1,CAISAAGGGTEAFF
13,TRBV30,TRBJ1-5,CAWSRGAGQPQHF
18,TRBV2,TRBJ2-3,CASSDPRFGTPVEDTQYF
13,TRBV27,TRBJ1-5,CASSPGPALPQHF
13,TRBV5-1,TRBJ2-1,CASSLPSSNEQFF
15,TRBV7-9,TRBJ1-2,CASSAGGQGDYGYTF
14,TRBV4-3,TRBJ2-7,CASSQEIDSYEQYF
12,TRBV27,TRBJ2-3,CATGLGTDTQYF
13,TRBV5-1,TRBJ2-2,CASSPGDTGELFF
16,TRBV4-1,TRBJ2-7,CASSQDWRGTYYEQYF
16,TRBV5-1,TRBJ1-2,CASSPTRESSNYGYTF
15,TRBV29-1,TRBJ2-4,CSGSVGTKAKNIQYF
17,TRBV25-1,TRBJ2-5,CASSESLGLEGTETQYF
14,TRBV5-6,TRBJ2-1,CASSQVSRGNEQFF
16,TRBV7-9,TRBJ2-1,CASTPGEGPSYNEQFF
13,TRBV13,TRBJ2-1,CASSPAIEDEQFF
15,TRBV4-3,TRBJ1-1,CASSQVYGADTEAFF
13,TRBV27,TRBJ2-1,CASSYGGWGEQFF
12,TRBV2,TRBJ2-7,CASSDPRDEQYF
13,TRBV13,TRBJ1-1,CASSLRSGVEAFF
13,TRBV6-5,TRBJ2-1,CASGLAGGDEQFF
12,TRBV30,TRBJ2-1,CAWYGGANEQFF
13,TRBV9,TRBJ1-2,CASSPGRADGYTF
11,TRBV20-1,TRBJ2-7,CSASPNLEQYF
16,TRBV11-2,TRBJ1-6,CASSLPSGGSNSPLHF
14,TRBV2,TRBJ1-5,CASRGGQGNQPQHF
13,TRBV7-9,TRBJ2-7,CASRQSRAYEQYF
12,TRBV10-3,TRBJ2-5,CAIRTAEETQYF
12,TRBV5-4,TRBJ2-1,CASSLGVNEQFF
13,TRBV19,TRBJ1-5,CASSIDEGQPQHF
14,TRBV7-9,TRBJ1-2,CASSLMRSDDGYTF
13,TRBV27,TRBJ1-5,CASSFRTNQPQHF
14,TRBV5-1,TRBJ2-7,CASSFGEYTYEQYF
13,TRBV6-4,TRBJ1-6,CASSDSDNSPLHF
13,TRBV27,TRBJ2-3,CAARTRAFDTQYF
14,TRBV5-6,TRBJ2-3,CASSPGTAIDTQYF
14,TRBV7-9,TRBJ2-5,CASSLGTGGETQYF
14,TRBV25-1,TRBJ1-2,CASSESGPGSGYTF
15,TRBV6-4,TRBJ2-3,CASSDRSGGTDTQYF
11,TRBV27,TRBJ2-3,CASGPLDTQYF
16,TRBV6-5,TRBJ2-6,CASSYSMGEGANVLTF
13,TRBV7-8,TRBJ1-2,CASSLALSWGYTF
15,TRBV19,TRBJ1-5,CASSIDPGGNQPQHF
15,TRBV29-1,TRBJ2-2,CSAGPGTGATGELFF
15,TRBV29-1,TRBJ1-1,CSVRLGVDLNTEAFF